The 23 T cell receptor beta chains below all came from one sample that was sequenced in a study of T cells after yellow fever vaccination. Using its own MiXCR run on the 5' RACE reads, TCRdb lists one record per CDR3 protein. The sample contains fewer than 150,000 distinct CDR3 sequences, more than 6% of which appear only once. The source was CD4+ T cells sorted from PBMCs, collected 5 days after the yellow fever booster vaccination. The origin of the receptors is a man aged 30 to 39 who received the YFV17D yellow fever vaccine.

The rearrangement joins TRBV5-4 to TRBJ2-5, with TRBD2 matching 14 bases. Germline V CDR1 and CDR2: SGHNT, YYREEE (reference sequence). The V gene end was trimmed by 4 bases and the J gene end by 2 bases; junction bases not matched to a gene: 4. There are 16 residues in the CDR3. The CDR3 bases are TGTGCCAGCAGCACCGGACTAGCGGGGGGACAAGAGACCCAGTACTTC. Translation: CASSTGLAGGQETQYF.

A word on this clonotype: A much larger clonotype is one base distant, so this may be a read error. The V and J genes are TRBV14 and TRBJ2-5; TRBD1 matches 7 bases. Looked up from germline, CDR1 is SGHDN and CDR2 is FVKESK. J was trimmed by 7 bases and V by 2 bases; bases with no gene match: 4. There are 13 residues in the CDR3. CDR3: CASSQIPGGTQYF. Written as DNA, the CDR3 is TGTGCCAGCAGCCAAATCCCAGGGGGGACCCAGTACTTC.

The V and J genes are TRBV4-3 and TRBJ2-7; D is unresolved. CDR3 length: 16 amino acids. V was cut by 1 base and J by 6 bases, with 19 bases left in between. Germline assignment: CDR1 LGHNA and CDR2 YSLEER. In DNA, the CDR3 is TGCGCCAGCAGCCAAGTGGTGATGGGTCCTGCCCTCGAGCAGTACTTC. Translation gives CASSQVVMGPALEQYF.

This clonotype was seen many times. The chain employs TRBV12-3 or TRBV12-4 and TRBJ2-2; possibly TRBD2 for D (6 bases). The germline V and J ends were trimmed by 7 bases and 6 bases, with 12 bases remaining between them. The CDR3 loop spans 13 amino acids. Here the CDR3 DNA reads TGTGCCAGCAACCTCAGGGAGGCCGGGGAGCTGTTTTTT. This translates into CASNLREAGELFF.

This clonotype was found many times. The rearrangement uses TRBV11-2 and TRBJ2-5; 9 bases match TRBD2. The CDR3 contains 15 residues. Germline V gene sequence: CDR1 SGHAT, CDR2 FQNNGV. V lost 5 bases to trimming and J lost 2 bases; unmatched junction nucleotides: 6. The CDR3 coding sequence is TGTGCCAGCAGCGCCCGACTAGCGGATCAAGAGACCCAGTACTTC. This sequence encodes CASSARLADQETQYF.

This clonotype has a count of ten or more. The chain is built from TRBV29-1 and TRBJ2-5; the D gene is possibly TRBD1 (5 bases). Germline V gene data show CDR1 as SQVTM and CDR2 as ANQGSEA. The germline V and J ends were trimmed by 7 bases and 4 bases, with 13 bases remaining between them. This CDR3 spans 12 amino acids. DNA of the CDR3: TGCAGCGCCCTACAGGCAGGAGAGACCCAGTACTTC. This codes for CSALQAGETQYF. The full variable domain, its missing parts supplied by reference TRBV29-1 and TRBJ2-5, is SAVISQKPSRDICQRGTSLTIQCQVDSQVTMMFWYRQQPGQSLTLIATANQGSEATYESGFVIDKFPISRPNLTFSTLTVSNMSPEDSSIYLCSALQAGETQYFGPGTRLLVL.

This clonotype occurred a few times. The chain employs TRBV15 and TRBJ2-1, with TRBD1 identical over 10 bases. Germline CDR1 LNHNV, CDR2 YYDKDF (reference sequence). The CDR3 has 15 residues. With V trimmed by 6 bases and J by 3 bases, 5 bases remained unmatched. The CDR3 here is CATSNRDRGYNEQFF. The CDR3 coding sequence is TGTGCCACCAGTAACCGGGACAGGGGCTACAATGAGCAGTTCTTC.

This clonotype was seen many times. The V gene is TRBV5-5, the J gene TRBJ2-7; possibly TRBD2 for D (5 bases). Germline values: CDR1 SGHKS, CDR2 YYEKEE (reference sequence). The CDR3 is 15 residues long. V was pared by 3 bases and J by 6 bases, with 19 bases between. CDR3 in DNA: TGTGCCAGCAGCTCAGGAGGCAGGCTCAATATCGAGCAGTACTTC. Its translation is CASSSGGRLNIEQYF.

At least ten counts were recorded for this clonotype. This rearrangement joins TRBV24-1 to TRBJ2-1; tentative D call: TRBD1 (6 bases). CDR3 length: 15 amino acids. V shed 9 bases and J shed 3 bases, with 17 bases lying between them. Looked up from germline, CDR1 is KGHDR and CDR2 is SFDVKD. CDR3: CATGAADRDYNEQFF. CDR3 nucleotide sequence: TGTGCCACCGGCGCCGCGGACAGAGACTACAATGAGCAGTTCTTC.

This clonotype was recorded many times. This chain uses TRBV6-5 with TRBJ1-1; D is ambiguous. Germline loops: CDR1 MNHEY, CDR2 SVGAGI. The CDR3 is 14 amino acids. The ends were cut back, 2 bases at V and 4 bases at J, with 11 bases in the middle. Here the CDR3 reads CASSYLGSLTEAFF. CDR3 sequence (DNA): TGTGCCAGCAGTTACCTAGGGTCGCTCACTGAAGCTTTCTTT.

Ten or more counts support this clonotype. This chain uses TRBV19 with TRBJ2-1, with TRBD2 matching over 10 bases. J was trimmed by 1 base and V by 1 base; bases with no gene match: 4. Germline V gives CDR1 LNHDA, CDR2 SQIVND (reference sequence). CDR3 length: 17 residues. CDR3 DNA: TGTGCCAGTAGTATAGTTAGCGGGAGGACTTCCTACAATGAGCAGTTCTTC. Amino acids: CASSIVSGRTSYNEQFF.

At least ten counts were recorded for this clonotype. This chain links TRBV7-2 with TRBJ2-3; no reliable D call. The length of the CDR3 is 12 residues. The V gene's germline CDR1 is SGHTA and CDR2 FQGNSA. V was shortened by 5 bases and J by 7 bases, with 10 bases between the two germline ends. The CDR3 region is CASSPGAHTQYF. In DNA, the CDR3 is TGTGCCAGCAGCCCGGGCGCGCATACGCAGTATTTT.

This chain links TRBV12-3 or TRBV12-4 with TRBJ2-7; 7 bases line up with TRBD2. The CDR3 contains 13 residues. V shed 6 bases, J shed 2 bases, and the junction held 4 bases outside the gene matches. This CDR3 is CASRGLSAYEQYF. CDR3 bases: TGTGCCAGCAGGGGACTATCCGCCTACGAGCAGTACTTC.

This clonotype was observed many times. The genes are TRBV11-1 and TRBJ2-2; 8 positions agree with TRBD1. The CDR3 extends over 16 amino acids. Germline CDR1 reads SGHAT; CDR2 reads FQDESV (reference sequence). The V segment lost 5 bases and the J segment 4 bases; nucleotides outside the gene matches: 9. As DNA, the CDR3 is TGTGCCAGCAGCCCTCGCGGACAGGGAGGCACCGGGGAGCTGTTTTTT. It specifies CASSPRGQGGTGELFF.

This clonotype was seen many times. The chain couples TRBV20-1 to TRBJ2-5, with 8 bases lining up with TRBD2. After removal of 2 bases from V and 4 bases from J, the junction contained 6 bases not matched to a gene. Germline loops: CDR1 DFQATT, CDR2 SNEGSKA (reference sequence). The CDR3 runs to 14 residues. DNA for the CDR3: TGCAGTGCTAGACGAGCGGGAGCGGCAGAGACCCAGTACTTC. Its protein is CSARRAGAAETQYF.

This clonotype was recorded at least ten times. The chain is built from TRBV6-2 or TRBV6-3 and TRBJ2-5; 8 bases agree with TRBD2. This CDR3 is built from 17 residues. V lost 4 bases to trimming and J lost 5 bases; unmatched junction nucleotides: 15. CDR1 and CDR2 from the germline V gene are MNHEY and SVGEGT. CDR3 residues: CASSSLTGSGRGETQYF. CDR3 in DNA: TGTGCCAGCAGTTCTTTGACGGGGAGCGGGAGAGGCGAGACCCAGTACTTC.

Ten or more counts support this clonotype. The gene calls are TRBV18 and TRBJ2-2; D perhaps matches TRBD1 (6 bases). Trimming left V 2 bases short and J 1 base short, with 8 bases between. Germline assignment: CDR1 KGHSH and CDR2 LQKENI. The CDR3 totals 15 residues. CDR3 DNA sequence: TGTGCCAGCTCACCAAGGACAGTGAACACCGGGGAGCTGTTTTTT. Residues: CASSPRTVNTGELFF.

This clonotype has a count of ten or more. The CDR3 DNA reads as TGTGCCAGCAGTTACGCAGCACTCTCCTACGAGCAGTACTTC. This translates into CASSYAALSYEQYF. J is TRBJ2-7 and V is TRBV6-5; D remains ambiguous. V was clipped by 2 bases and J by 0 bases, with 8 bases between them. CDR3 length: 14 amino acids. From germline, CDR1 is MNHEY and CDR2 SVGAGI.

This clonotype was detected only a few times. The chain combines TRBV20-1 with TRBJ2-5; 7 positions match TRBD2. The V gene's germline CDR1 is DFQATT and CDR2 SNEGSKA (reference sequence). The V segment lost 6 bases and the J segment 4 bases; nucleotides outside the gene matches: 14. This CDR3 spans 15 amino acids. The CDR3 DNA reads TGCAGTGCCCCAACCCCGGGAAAGCGGGGAGAGACCCAGTACTTC. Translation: CSAPTPGKRGETQYF.

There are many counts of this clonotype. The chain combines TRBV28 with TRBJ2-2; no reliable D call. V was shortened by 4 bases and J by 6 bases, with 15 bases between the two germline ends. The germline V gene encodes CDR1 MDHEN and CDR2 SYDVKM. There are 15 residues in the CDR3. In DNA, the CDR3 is TGTGCCAGCAGTTACCATGCTCAAGTCGCCGGGGAGCTGTTTTTT. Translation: CASSYHAQVAGELFF.

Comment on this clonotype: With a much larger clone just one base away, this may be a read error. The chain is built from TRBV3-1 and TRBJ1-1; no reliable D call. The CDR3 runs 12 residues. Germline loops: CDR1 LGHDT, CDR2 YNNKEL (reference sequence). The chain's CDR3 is CARSQAGNEAFF. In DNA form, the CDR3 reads TGTGCCCGCAGCCAAGCGGGAAATGAAGCTTTCTTT.

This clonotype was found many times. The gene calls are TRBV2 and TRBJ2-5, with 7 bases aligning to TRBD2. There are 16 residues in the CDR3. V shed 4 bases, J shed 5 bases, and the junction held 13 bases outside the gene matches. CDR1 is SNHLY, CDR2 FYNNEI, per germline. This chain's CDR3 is CASSVLGRASGETQYF. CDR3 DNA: TGTGCCAGCAGTGTTCTGGGGAGGGCCTCAGGGGAGACCCAGTACTTC.

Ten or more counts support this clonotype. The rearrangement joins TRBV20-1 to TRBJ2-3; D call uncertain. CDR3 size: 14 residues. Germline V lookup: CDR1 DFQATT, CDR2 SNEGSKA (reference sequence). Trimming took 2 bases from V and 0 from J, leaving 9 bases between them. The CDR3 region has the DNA TGCAGTGCTAGATCTTTTTCTAGCACAGATACGCAGTATTTT. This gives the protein CSARSFSSTDTQYF.